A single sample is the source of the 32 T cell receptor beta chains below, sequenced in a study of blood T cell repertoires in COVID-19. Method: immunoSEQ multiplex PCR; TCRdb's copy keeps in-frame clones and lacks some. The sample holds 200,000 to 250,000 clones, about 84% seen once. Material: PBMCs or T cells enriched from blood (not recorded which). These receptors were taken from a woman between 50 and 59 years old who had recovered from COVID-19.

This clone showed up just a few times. Written as DNA, the CDR3 is TGTGCCATCAGTGGGGGGCGGAGAAACATTCAGTACTTC. Protein: CAISGGRRNIQYF. The chain joins TRBV10-3 to TRBJ2-4, with D possibly TRBD1 on 6 matching bases. Germline V gene sequence: CDR1 ENHRY, CDR2 SYGVKD. Trimming shortened V by 4 bases and J by 6 bases, and 10 bases separated the two germline ends. There are 13 residues in the CDR3.

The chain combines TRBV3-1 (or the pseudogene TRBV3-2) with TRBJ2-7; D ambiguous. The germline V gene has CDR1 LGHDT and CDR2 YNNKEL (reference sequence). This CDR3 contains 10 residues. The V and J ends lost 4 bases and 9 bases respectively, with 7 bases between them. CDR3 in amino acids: CASSPRRQYF. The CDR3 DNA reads TGTGCCAGCAGCCCGAGGAGGCAGTACTTC.

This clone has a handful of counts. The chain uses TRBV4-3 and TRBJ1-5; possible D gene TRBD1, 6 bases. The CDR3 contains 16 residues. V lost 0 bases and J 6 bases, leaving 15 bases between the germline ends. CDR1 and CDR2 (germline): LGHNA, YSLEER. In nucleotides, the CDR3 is TGCGCCAGCAGCCAAGATAGTGGCCGAGGGGGTCAGCCCCAGCATTTT. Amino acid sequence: CASSQDSGRGGQPQHF.

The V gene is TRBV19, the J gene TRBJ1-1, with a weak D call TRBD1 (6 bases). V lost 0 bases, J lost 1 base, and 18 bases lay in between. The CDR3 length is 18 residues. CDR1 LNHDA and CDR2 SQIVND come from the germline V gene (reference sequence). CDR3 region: CASSIDYPSDRKNTEAFF. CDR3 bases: TGTGCCAGTAGTATAGATTACCCCTCGGACAGAAAGAACACTGAAGCTTTCTTT.

The CDR3 protein is CAWDRASFGYTF. CDR3 DNA: TGTGCCTGGGACAGGGCCTCCTTTGGCTACACCTTC. This chain uses TRBV7-9 with TRBJ1-2; 9 positions agree with TRBD1. V lost 11 bases and J lost 7; bases outside the gene matches: 8. CDR3 size: 12 residues. Germline loops: CDR1 SEHNR, CDR2 FQNEAQ (reference sequence).

The CDR3 DNA reads as TGTGCCAGCACGTCTACAGGGAGCTCCTACAATGAGCAGTTCTTC. It translates to CASTSTGSSYNEQFF. This chain uses TRBV28 with TRBJ2-1, with a possible D match to TRBD1 (6 bases). V was cut by 7 bases and J by 0 bases, with 13 bases left in between. The CDR3 extends over 15 amino acids. Germline values: CDR1 MDHEN, CDR2 SYDVKM.

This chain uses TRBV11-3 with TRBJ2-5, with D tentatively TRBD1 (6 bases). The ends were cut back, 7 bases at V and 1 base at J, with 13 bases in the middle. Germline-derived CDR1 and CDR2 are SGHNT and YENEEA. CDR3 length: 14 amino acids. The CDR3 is CASNIKGVQETQYF. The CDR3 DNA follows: TGTGCCAGCAATATAAAGGGGGTCCAAGAGACCCAGTACTTC.

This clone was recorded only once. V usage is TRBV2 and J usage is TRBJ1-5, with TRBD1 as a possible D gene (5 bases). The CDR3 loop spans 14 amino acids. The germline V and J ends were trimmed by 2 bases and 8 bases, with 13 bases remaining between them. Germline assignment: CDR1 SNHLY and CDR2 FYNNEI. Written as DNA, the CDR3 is TGTGCCAGCAGTGAAACGGGACTAAGGGAGCCCCAGCATTTT. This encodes CASSETGLREPQHF.

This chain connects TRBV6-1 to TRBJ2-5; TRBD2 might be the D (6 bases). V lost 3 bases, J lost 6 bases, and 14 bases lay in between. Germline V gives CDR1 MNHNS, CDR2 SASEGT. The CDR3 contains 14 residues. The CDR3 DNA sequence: TGTGCCAGCAGTGAGAATCCGGGGGTACAGACCCAGTACTTC. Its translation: CASSENPGVQTQYF.

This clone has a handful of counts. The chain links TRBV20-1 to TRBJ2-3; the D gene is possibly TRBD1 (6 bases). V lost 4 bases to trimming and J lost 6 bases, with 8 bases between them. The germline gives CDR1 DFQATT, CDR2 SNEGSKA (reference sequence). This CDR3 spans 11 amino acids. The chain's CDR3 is CSANQGDTQYF. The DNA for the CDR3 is TGCAGTGCTAATCAGGGGGATACGCAGTATTTT.

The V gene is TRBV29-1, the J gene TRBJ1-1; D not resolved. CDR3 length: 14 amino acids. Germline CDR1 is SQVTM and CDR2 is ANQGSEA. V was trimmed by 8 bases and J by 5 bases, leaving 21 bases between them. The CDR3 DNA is TGCAGCTTCGGGATTCTCGGCGGGGAGACTGAAGCTTTCTTT. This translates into CSFGILGGETEAFF. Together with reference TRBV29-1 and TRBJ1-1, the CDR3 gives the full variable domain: SAVISQKPSRDICQRGTSLTIQCQVDSQVTMMFWYRQQPGQSLTLIATANQGSEATYESGFVIDKFPISRPNLTFSTLTVSNMSPEDSSIYLCSFGILGGETEAFFGQGTRLTVV.

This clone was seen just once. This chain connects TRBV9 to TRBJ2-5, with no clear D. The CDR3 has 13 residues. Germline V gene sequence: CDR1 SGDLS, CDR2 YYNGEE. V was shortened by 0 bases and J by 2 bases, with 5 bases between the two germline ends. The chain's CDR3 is CASSVDRQETQYF. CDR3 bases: TGTGCCAGCAGCGTAGACAGACAAGAGACCCAGTACTTC.

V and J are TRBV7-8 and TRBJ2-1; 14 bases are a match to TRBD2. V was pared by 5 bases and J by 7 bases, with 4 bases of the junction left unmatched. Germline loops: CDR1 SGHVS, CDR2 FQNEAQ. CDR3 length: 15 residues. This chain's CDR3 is CASSLRTSGRNEQFF. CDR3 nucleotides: TGTGCCAGCAGCCTAAGGACTAGCGGGAGGAATGAGCAGTTCTTC.

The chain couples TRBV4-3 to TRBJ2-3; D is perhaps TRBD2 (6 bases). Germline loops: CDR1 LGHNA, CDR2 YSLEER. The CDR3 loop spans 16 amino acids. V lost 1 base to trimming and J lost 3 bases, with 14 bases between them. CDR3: CASSQGGGLGTDTQYF. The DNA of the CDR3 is TGCGCCAGCAGCCAAGGCGGAGGGCTAGGGACAGATACGCAGTATTTT.

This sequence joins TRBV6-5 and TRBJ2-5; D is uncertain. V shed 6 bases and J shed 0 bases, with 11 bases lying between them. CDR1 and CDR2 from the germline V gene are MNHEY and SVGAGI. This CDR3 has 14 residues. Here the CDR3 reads CASRIQSYQETQYF. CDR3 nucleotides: TGTGCCAGCAGGATCCAGTCGTACCAAGAGACCCAGTACTTC.

The CDR3 region has the DNA TGCAGCGTTGATATTGAGGGACAGGGGGCTTACGGCTACACCTTC. Its translation: CSVDIEGQGAYGYTF. The V and J genes are TRBV29-1 and TRBJ1-2; 12 nucleotides match TRBD1. Germline V CDR1 and CDR2: SQVTM, ANQGSEA. The CDR3 spans 15 residues. V lost 3 bases and J lost 8; bases outside the gene matches: 10.

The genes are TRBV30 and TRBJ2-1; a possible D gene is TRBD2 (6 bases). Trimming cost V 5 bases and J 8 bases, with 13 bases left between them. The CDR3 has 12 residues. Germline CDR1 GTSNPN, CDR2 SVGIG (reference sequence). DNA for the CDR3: TGTGCCTGGGCCCCTGGGGGGTATGAGCAGTTCTTC. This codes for CAWAPGGYEQFF.

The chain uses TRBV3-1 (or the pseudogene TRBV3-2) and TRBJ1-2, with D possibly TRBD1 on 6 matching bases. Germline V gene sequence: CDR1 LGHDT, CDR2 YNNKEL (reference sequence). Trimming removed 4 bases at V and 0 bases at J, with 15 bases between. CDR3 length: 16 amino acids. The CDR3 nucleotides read TGTGCCAGCAGCCGTTCGATGGACAGCACTAACTATGGCTACACCTTC. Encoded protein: CASSRSMDSTNYGYTF.

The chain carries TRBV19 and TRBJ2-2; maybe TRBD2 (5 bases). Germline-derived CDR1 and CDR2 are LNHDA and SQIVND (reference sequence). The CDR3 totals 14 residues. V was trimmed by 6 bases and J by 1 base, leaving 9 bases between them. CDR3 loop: CASRRRENTGELFF. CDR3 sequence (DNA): TGTGCCAGTAGAAGACGGGAGAACACCGGGGAGCTGTTTTTT.

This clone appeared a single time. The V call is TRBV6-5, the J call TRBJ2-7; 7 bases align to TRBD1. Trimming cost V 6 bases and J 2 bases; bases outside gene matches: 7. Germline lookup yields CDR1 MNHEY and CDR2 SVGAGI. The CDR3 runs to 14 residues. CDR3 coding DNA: TGTGCCAGCAGGAATGGGGGACAGCCCTACGAGCAGTACTTC. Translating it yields CASRNGGQPYEQYF.

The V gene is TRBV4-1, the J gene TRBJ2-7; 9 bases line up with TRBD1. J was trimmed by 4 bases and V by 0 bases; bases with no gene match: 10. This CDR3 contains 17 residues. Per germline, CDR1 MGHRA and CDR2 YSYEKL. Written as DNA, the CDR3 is TGCGCCAGCAGCCAAGATCTTCCGGACAGGGGTGTTTACGAGCAGTACTTC. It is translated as CASSQDLPDRGVYEQYF.

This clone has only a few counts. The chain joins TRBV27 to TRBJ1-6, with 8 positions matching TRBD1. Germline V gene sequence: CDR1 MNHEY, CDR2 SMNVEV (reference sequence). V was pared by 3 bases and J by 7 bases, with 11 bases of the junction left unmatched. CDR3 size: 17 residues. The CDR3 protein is CASSLGTGGTRNSPLHF. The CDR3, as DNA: TGTGCCAGCAGTTTGGGGACAGGCGGCACGAGGAATTCACCCCTCCACTTT.

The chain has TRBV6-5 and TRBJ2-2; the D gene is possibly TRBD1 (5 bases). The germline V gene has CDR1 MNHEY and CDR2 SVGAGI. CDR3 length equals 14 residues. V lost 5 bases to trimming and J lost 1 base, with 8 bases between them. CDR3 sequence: CASSPDRNTGELFF. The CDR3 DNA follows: TGTGCCAGCAGTCCCGACAGGAACACCGGGGAGCTGTTTTTT.

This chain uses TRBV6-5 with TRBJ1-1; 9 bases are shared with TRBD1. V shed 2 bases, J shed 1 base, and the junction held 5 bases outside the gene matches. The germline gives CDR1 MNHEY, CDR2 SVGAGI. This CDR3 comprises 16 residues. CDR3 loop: CASSYGATGGNTEAFF. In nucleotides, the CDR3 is TGTGCCAGCAGTTACGGGGCGACAGGGGGGAACACTGAAGCTTTCTTT.

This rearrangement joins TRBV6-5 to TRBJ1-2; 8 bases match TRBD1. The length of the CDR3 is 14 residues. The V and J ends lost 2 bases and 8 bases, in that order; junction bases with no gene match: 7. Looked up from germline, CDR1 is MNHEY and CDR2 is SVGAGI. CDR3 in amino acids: CASSYGRGLSGYTF. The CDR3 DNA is TGTGCCAGCAGTTACGGCAGGGGGCTCTCGGGCTACACCTTC.

The CDR3 here is CASRVAATEAFF. The CDR3 nucleotides read TGTGCCAGCAGGGTGGCCGCCACTGAAGCTTTCTTT. The V call is TRBV2, the J call TRBJ1-1, with D hard to call. The CDR3 contains 12 residues. Germline CDR1 is SNHLY and CDR2 is FYNNEI. Trimming took off 6 bases at V and 4 bases at J, with 9 bases between the two ends.

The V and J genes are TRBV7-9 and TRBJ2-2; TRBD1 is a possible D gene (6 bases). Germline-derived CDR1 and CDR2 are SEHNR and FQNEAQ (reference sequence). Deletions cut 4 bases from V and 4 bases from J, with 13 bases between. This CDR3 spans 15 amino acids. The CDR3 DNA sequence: TGTGCCAGCAGCTCTCAAGGGGACATCACCGGGGAGCTGTTTTTT. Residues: CASSSQGDITGELFF.

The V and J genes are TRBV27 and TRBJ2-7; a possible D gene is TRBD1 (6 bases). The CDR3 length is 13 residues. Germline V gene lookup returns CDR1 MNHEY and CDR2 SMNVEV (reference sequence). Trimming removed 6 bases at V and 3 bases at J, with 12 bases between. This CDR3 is CASSDRWYYEQYF. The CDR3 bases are TGTGCCAGCAGCGACAGGTGGTACTACGAGCAGTACTTC.

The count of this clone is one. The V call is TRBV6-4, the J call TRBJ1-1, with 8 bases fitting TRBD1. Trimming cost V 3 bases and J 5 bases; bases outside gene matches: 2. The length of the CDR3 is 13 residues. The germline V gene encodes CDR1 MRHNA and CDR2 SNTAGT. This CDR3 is CASSERQGTEAFF. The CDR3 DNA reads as TGTGCCAGCAGTGAAAGACAGGGGACTGAAGCTTTCTTT.

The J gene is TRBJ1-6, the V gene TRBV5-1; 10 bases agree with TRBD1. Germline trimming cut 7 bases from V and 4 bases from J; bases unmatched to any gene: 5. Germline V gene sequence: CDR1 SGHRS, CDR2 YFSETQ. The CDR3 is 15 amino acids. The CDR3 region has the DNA TGCGCCAGCGGGATGGGACAGGGGTATAATTCACCCCTCCACTTT. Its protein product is CASGMGQGYNSPLHF.

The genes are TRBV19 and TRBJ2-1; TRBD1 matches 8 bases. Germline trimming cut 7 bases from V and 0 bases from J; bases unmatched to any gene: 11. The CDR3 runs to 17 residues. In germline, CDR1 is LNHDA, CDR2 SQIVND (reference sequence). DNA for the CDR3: TGTGCCAGTAAGCCGGACAGGGAATCGAGCTCCTACAATGAGCAGTTCTTC. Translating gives CASKPDRESSSYNEQFF.

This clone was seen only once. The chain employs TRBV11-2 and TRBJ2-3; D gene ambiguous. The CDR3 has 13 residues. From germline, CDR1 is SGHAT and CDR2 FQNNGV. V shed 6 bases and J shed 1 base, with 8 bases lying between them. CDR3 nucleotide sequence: TGTGCCAGCAGGAAGCCGGGCACAGATACGCAGTATTTT. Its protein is CASRKPGTDTQYF.